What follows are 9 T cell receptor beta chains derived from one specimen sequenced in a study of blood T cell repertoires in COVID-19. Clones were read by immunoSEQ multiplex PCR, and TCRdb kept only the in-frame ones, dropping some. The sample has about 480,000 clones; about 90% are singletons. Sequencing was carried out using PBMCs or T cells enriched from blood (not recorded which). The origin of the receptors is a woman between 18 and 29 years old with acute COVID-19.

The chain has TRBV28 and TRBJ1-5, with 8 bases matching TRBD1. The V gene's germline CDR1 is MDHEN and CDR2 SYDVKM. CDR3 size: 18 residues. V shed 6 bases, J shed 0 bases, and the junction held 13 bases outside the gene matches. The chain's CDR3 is CASRQQDREIYSNQPQHF. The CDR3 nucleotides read TGTGCCAGCAGGCAGCAGGACAGGGAAATTTATAGCAATCAGCCCCAGCATTTT.

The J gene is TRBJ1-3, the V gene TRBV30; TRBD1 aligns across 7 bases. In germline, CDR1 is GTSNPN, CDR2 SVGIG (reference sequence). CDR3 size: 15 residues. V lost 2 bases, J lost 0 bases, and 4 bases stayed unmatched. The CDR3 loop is CAWSSGQSSGNTIYF. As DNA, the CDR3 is TGTGCCTGGAGTTCGGGACAGAGCTCTGGAAACACCATATATTTT.

CDR3 in amino acids: CASSHQGGNTGELFF. The DNA for the CDR3 is TGTGCCAGCAGTCATCAGGGGGGAAACACCGGGGAGCTGTTTTTT. The V call is TRBV11-3, the J call TRBJ2-2, with D possibly matching TRBD1 (7 bases). Germline CDR1 is SGHNT and CDR2 is YENEEA. V was cut by 6 bases and J by 2 bases, with 13 bases left in between. CDR3 length equals 15 residues.

The CDR3 loop is CASSQGQITDTQYF. As DNA, the CDR3 is TGCGCCAGCAGCCAGGGACAGATCACAGATACGCAGTATTTT. This chain uses TRBV5-1 with TRBJ2-3; 7 nucleotides align to TRBD1. Germline CDR1 reads SGHRS; CDR2 reads YFSETQ. The CDR3 extends over 14 amino acids. V was pared by 4 bases and J by 2 bases, with 4 bases of the junction left unmatched.

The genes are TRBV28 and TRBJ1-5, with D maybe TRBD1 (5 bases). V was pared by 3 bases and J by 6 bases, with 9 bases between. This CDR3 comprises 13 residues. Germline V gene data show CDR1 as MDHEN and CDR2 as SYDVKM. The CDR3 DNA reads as TGTGCCAGCAGTTTTGGGGGGGGTCAGCCCCAGCATTTT. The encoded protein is CASSFGGGQPQHF.

CDR3 sequence (DNA): TGTGCCAGCAGCTCCCCATTACTAGCGGGAACCTACAATGAGCAGTTCTTC. Its translation: CASSSPLLAGTYNEQFF. The chain employs TRBV11-3 and TRBJ2-1; 10 bases fit TRBD2. Trimming cost V 4 bases and J 2 bases; bases outside gene matches: 8. Germline values: CDR1 SGHNT, CDR2 YENEEA. This CDR3 comprises 17 residues.

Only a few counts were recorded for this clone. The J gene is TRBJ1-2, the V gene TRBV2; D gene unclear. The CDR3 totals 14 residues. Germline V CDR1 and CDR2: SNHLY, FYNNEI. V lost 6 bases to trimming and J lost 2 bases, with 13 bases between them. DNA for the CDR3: TGTGCCAGCAGGGCGGACTCCCGAAACTATGGCTACACCTTC. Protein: CASRADSRNYGYTF.

CDR3 DNA: TGTGCCAGCAGTTTGCGGGCTTCCCTCCACTTT. It specifies CASSLRASLHF. V is TRBV28 and J is TRBJ1-6; D gene uncertain. Trimming left V 3 bases short and J 14 bases short, with 8 bases between. The CDR3 is made up of 11 amino acids. CDR1 and CDR2 from the germline V gene are MDHEN and SYDVKM.

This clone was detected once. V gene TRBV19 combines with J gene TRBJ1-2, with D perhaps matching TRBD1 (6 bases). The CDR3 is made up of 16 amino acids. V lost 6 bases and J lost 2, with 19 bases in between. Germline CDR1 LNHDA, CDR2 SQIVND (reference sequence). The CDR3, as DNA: TGTGCCAGTAGACTCCAGGGGAGTACATGGAACTATGGCTACACCTTC. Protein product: CASRLQGSTWNYGYTF.